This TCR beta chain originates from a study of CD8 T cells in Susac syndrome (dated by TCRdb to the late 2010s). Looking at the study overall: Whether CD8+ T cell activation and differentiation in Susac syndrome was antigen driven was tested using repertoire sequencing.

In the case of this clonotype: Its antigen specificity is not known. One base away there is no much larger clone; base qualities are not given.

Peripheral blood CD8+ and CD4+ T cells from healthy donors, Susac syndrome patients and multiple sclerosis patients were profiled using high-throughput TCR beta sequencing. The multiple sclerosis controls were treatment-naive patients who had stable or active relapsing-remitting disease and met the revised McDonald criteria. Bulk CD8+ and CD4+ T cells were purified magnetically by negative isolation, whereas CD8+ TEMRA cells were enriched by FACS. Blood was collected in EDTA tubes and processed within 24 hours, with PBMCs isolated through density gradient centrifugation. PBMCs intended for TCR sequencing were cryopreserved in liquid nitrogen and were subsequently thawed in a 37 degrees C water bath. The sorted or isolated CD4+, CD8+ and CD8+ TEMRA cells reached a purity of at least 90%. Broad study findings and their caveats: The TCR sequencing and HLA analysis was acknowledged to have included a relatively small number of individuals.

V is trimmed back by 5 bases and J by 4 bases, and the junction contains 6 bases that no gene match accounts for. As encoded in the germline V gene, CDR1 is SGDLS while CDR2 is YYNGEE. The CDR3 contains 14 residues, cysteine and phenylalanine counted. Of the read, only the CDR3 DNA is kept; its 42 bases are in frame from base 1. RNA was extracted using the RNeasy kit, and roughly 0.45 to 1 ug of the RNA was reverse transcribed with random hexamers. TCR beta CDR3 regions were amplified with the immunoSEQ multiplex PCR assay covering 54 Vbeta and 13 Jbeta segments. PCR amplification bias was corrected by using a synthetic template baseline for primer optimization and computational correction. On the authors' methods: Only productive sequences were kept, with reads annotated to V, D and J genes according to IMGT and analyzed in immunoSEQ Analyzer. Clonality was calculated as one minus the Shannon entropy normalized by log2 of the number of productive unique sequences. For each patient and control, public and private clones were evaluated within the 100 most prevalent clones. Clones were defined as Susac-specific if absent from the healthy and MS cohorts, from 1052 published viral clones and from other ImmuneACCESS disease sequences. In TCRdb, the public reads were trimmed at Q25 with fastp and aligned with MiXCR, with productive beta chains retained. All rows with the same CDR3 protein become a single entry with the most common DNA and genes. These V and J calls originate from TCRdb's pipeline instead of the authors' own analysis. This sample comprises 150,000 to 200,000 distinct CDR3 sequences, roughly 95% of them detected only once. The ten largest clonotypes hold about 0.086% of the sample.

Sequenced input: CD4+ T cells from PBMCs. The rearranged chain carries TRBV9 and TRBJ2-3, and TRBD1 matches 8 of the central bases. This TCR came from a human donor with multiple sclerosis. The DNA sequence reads TGTGCCAGCAGTAAGTGGACAGGGTCAGATACGCAGTATTTT. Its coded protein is CASSKWTGSDTQYF.